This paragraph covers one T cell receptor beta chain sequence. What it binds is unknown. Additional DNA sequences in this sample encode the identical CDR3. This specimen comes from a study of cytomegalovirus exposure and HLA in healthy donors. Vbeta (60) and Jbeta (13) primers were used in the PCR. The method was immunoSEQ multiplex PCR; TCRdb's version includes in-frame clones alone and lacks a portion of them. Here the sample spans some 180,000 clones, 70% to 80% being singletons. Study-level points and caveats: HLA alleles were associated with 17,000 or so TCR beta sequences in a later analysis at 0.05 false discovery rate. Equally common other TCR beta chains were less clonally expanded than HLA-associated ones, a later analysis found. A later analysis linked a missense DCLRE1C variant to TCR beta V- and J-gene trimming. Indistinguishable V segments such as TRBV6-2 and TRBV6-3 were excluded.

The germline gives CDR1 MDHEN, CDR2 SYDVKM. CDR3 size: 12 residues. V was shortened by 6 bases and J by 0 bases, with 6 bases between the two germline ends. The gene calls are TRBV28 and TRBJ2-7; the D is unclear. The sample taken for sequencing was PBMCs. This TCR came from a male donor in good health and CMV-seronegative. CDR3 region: CASSLSSYEQYF. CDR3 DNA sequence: TGTGCCAGCAGCCTCAGCTCCTACGAGCAGTACTTC.